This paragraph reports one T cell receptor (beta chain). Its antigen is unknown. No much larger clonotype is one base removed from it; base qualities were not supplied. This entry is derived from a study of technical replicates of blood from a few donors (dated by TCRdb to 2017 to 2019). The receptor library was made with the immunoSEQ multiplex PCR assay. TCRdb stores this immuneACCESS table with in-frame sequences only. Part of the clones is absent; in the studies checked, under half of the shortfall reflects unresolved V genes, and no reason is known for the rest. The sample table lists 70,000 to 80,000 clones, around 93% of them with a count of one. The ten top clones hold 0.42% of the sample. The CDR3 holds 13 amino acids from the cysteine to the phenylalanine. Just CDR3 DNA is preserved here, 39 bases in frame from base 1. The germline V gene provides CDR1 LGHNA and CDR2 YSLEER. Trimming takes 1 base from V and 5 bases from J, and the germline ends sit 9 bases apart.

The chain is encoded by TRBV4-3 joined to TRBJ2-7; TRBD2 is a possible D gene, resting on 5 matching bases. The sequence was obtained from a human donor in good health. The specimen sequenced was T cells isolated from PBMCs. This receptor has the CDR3 CASSQGGRDEQYF. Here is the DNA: TGCGCCAGCAGCCAAGGAGGGCGGGACGAGCAGTACTTC.